This is a list of T cell receptor beta chains from one sample in a study of T-cell memory formation after mild COVID-19. From the 5' RACE reads, TCRdb called clonotypes with MiXCR, one entry per CDR3 protein. The sample carries around 390,000 distinct CDR3 sequences, approximately 15% recorded once. Sequences were obtained from PBMCs or a T cell subset sorted from them (not recorded which). These receptors originate from a man aged 18 to 30 who had mild COVID-19 (a few samples of this study predate the infection). Cell type and time point are not known. Each CDR3 is given with its conserved first and last residue. A D gene is named only where the DNA matches it firmly. Not all rows give a size; the values are once, few, many and, for expanded clones, a class.

j_gene	abundance	v_gene	d_gene	CDR3nt	CDR3aa
TRBJ2-7	NA	TRBV7-9	NA	TGTGCCAGCAGCGTAAACAGCATCGAGCAGTACTTC	CASSVNSIEQYF
TRBJ1-2	NA	TRBV4-2	NA	TGTGCCAGCACCTACGCAATAGACCGCCCCTATGGCTACACCTTC	CASTYAIDRPYGYTF
TRBJ1-6	many	TRBV25-1	NA	TGTGCCAGCGGGTTCGAATCACCCCTCCACTTT	CASGFESPLHF
TRBJ1-1	few	TRBV5-1	NA	TGCGCCAGCAGCGTGGACGGATTAGGCAAGACTGAAGCTTTCTTT	CASSVDGLGKTEAFF
TRBJ1-5	once	TRBV2	TRBD1	TGTGCCAGCAGTACAGGGGCGGTTCAGCCCCAGCATTTT	CASSTGAVQPQHF
TRBJ2-2	NA	TRBV29-1	NA	TGCAGCGTCGCTTTCCTAGTAACCGGGGAGCTGTTTTTT	CSVAFLVTGELFF
TRBJ2-1	few	TRBV4-1	TRBD2	TGCGCCAGCAGCCAAGATCCAGCGGGGACTATCAATGAGCAGTTCTTC	CASSQDPAGTINEQFF
TRBJ1-6	few	TRBV20-1	TRBD1	TGCAGTGCCAAGACAGGGGGTTCACCCCTCCACTTT	CSAKTGGSPLHF
TRBJ2-7	NA	TRBV7-6	TRBD1	TGTGCCAGCAGCTCCGCAGGGGGCTCCTACGAGCAGTACTTC	CASSSAGGSYEQYF
TRBJ2-5	few	TRBV5-1	TRBD1	TGCGCCAGCTACAAGGGGGCCCAAGAGACCCAGTACTTC	CASYKGAQETQYF
TRBJ1-5	NA	TRBV6-1	TRBD1	TGTGCCAGCAGGGGGACAGGGGCGGGCTATCAGCCCCAGCATTTT	CASRGTGAGYQPQHF
TRBJ2-5	few	TRBV5-1	NA	TGCGCCAGCAGCTTGGGCCGGGACACACGGGGGGAGACCCAGTACTTC	CASSLGRDTRGETQYF
TRBJ2-6	few	TRBV6-5	TRBD2	TGTGCCAGCAGTTACCCGATGCGGGGGGGTGCTGGGGCCAACGTCCTGACTTTC	CASSYPMRGGAGANVLTF
TRBJ2-7	NA	TRBV27	NA	TGTGCCAGCAGTTTGATAGGCCCGGTCACCTACGAGCAGTACTTC	CASSLIGPVTYEQYF